Listed below are T cell receptor beta chains from one sample, sequenced in a study of T-cell memory formation after mild COVID-19. TCRdb reprocessed the 5' RACE reads with MiXCR, giving one entry per CDR3 protein. Of about 110,000 distinct CDR3 sequences listed, 9.5% to 15% are singletons. Sequencing was done on a sample of PBMCs or a T cell subset sorted from them (not recorded which). These receptors all stem from an adult woman who had mild COVID-19 (a few samples of this study predate the infection). Cell type and time point are not known. The CDR3 runs from the conserved cysteine through the conserved F or W. The D gene is left open where the match is weak. Clone size appears in some rows only: once, few, many, or a class for an expanded clone.

d_gene: .; j_gene: TRBJ2-3; abundance: few; v_gene: TRBV7-2; CDR3aa: CASSHPRTESSTDTQYF; CDR3nt: TGTGCCAGCAGCCATCCACGGACAGAAAGTAGCACAGATACGCAGTATTTT
d_gene: TRBD2; j_gene: TRBJ2-1; abundance: few; v_gene: TRBV7-9; CDR3aa: CASSFRLAGGNEQFF; CDR3nt: TGTGCCAGCAGCTTTAGACTAGCGGGAGGCAATGAGCAGTTCTTC
d_gene: TRBD1; j_gene: TRBJ1-5; abundance: few; v_gene: TRBV12-3/TRBV12-4; CDR3aa: CASSLEGASQPQHF; CDR3nt: TGTGCCAGCAGTTTAGAGGGGGCTAGTCAGCCCCAGCATTTT
d_gene: TRBD1; j_gene: TRBJ2-7; abundance: few; v_gene: TRBV13; CDR3aa: CASSFFGTDQGGDEQYF; CDR3nt: TGTGCCAGCAGCTTCTTCGGGACAGACCAGGGTGGAGACGAGCAGTACTTC
d_gene: .; j_gene: TRBJ1-2; abundance: few; v_gene: TRBV18; CDR3aa: CASSPLRSRPDTF; CDR3nt: TGTGCCAGCTCACCCCTGCGAAGTCGGCCGGACACCTTC
d_gene: .; j_gene: TRBJ2-5; abundance: .; v_gene: TRBV12-3/TRBV12-4; CDR3aa: CASSSSGGWETQYF; CDR3nt: TGTGCCAGCAGTTCCTCTGGGGGCTGGGAGACCCAGTACTTC
d_gene: .; j_gene: TRBJ2-7; abundance: .; v_gene: TRBV7-7; CDR3aa: CASSLELHYEQYF; CDR3nt: TGTGCTAGCAGCTTAGAACTGCATTACGAGCAGTACTTC
d_gene: TRBD1; j_gene: TRBJ1-1; abundance: .; v_gene: TRBV20-1; CDR3aa: CSARDSDRENTEAFF; CDR3nt: TGCAGTGCTAGAGACTCGGACAGGGAGAACACTGAAGCTTTCTTT
d_gene: .; j_gene: TRBJ1-1; abundance: few; v_gene: TRBV12-3/TRBV12-4; CDR3aa: CASSQVAGIGTEAFF; CDR3nt: TGTGCCAGCAGCCAAGTCGCGGGGATCGGCACTGAAGCTTTCTTT
d_gene: .; j_gene: TRBJ2-2; abundance: few; v_gene: TRBV19; CDR3aa: CASSTAGGDRVTGELFF; CDR3nt: TGTGCCAGTAGTACGGCCGGGGGGGACAGGGTCACCGGGGAGCTGTTTTTT
d_gene: .; j_gene: TRBJ2-1; abundance: many; v_gene: TRBV12-3/TRBV12-4; CDR3aa: CASSDAGAHEQFF; CDR3nt: TGTGCCAGCAGCGACGCAGGGGCACATGAGCAGTTCTTC
d_gene: TRBD2; j_gene: TRBJ2-1; abundance: .; v_gene: TRBV7-2; CDR3aa: CASSFWTSTDEQFF; CDR3nt: TGTGCCAGCAGCTTTTGGACTAGCACAGATGAGCAGTTCTTC
d_gene: .; j_gene: TRBJ2-3; abundance: few; v_gene: TRBV4-2; CDR3aa: CASSQWDFGGVMSTDTQYF; CDR3nt: TGTGCCAGCAGCCAGTGGGACTTCGGCGGGGTTATGAGCACAGATACGCAGTATTTT
d_gene: TRBD2; j_gene: TRBJ2-7; abundance: few; v_gene: TRBV6-6; CDR3aa: CASSIAGGDSYEQYF; CDR3nt: TGTGCCAGCAGTATAGCGGGAGGGGATTCCTACGAGCAGTACTTC